This T cell receptor (beta chain) appears in the sequencing data of a study of CD8+CD57+ T cells in acquired aplastic anemia. Across the whole study: Mean yield of DNA from sorted CD4+ and CD8+ cells was 2.5 to 4 ug. The study obtained 11 million or so reads on average for CD4+ cells from healthy donors.

The CDR3 contains 17 residues. Germline trimming cut 5 bases from V and 5 bases from J; bases unmatched to any gene: 14. Germline V gene lookup returns CDR1 SGHVS and CDR2 FQNEAQ. Study-level findings and limits: Comparison of patients with controls identified almost 30 shared CD8+ CDR3 sequences.

Genomic DNA served as template for TCR beta VDJ and CDR3 profiling. TCRdb re-called the reads with MiXCR, one entry per CDR3 protein. The data show around 190,000 distinct CDR3 sequences, under 65% seen once. In its sample, this clonotype was seen a few times. The antigen is not known. The TCR sequence derives from a human donor in good health. Sequencing input: sorted CD4+, CD8+, or CD8+CD57+ T cells (not recorded which) from PBMCs. The genes are TRBV7-8 and TRBJ2-7; 11 bases agree with TRBD2. The CDR3 region has the DNA TGTGCCAGCAGCCAGTGGGCTAGCGGGGGGCCGGTGAACGAGCAGTACTTC. This codes for CASSQWASGGPVNEQYF. The full variable domain, its missing parts supplied by reference TRBV7-8 and TRBJ2-7, is GAGVSQSPRYKVAKRGQDVALRCDPISGHVSLFWYQQALGQGPEFLTYFQNEAQLDKSGLPSDRFFAERPEGSVSTLKIQRTQQEDSAVYLCASSQWASGGPVNEQYFGPGTRLTVT.